This T cell receptor beta chain was sequenced in a study of blood T cells in healthy people across ages. With 5 bases removed from V and 2 bases from J, the gap between germline ends came to 8 bases. This CDR3 is built from 12 residues. The germline gives CDR1 DFQATT, CDR2 SNEGSKA (reference sequence). Using a J-beta primer mix together with a sample-barcoded 5' primer, a second PCR was run for roughly 7 to 11 cycles. MiXCR, applied by TCRdb to the 5' RACE reads, yields one record per CDR3 protein. This sample has about 1.8 million distinct CDR3 sequences, with about 50% found just once. The source material was blood. The chain is built from TRBV20-1 and TRBJ2-3; tentative D call: TRBD1 (5 bases). This TCR came from a woman between 40 and 55 years old in good health. The CDR3 nucleotides read TGCAGTGCTTTGACAGCCACAGATACGCAGTATTTT. Translating gives CSALTATDTQYF.